This is a list of T cell receptor beta chains from one sample in a study of OX40 agonist ivuxolimab in advanced cancers. Using immunoSEQ multiplex PCR, the repertoire was profiled, and TCRdb retains in-frame clones only, with some absent. The sample carries approximately 12,000 clones, roughly 72% recorded once. The sample in question was CD4+ or CD8+ T cells sorted from blood, obtained in a trial of the OX40 agonist ivuxolimab. The origin of the receptors is an adult with an advanced solid tumor such as melanoma, head and neck, liver or kidney cancer. Each CDR3 is given with its conserved first and last residue. The order of the fields is CDR3 DNA, CDR3 protein, J gene, V gene, D gene, clone size. The D gene is left open where the match is weak. The size of a clone is reported for some rows only, either as once, few or many, or as a class for expanded clones.

CDR3nt: TGTGCCAGCAGCTTATCGGGACTCGGACCCCTCCACTTT
CDR3aa: CASSLSGLGPLHF
j_gene: TRBJ1-6
v_gene: TRBV7-6
d_gene: NA
abundance: once

CDR3nt: TGTGCCACCTCTCGAGCATCCTACAATGAGCAGTTCTTC
CDR3aa: CATSRASYNEQFF
j_gene: TRBJ2-1
v_gene: TRBV15
d_gene: NA
abundance: NA

CDR3nt: TGTGCCAGCAGTTACAACGGTAACTATGGCTACACCTTC
CDR3aa: CASSYNGNYGYTF
j_gene: TRBJ1-2
v_gene: TRBV6-6
d_gene: NA
abundance: NA

CDR3nt: TGTGCCAGCAGTTTAACACTATTCACCGGGGAGCTGTTTTTT
CDR3aa: CASSLTLFTGELFF
j_gene: TRBJ2-2
v_gene: TRBV27
d_gene: NA
abundance: once

CDR3nt: TGTGCCAGCAGACTGGCCTTGAACACTGAAGCTTTCTTT
CDR3aa: CASRLALNTEAFF
j_gene: TRBJ1-1
v_gene: TRBV28
d_gene: NA
abundance: NA

CDR3nt: TGTGCCAGCTCACAGATCGGACAGGGTTACACAGATACGCAGTATTTT
CDR3aa: CASSQIGQGYTDTQYF
j_gene: TRBJ2-3
v_gene: TRBV18
d_gene: TRBD1
abundance: NA

CDR3nt: TGTGCCAGCACCTCAACAGGGAGCACAGATACGCAGTATTTT
CDR3aa: CASTSTGSTDTQYF
j_gene: TRBJ2-3
v_gene: TRBV16
d_gene: NA
abundance: NA

CDR3nt: TGTGCCAGCAGCATAGACTACGAGCAGTACTTC
CDR3aa: CASSIDYEQYF
j_gene: TRBJ2-7
v_gene: TRBV13
d_gene: NA
abundance: NA

CDR3nt: TGTGCCAGCAGTTTAGTAGGGTGGGCAGATACGCAGTATTTT
CDR3aa: CASSLVGWADTQYF
j_gene: TRBJ2-3
v_gene: TRBV28
d_gene: NA
abundance: once

CDR3nt: TGTGCCAGCAGCTCGGGACAGGGAGGAACAGATACGCAGTATTTT
CDR3aa: CASSSGQGGTDTQYF
j_gene: TRBJ2-3
v_gene: TRBV7-7
d_gene: TRBD1
abundance: NA

CDR3nt: TGCGCCAGCAGCCTGGGGGTACCGGGTGGTTCACCCCTCCACTTT
CDR3aa: CASSLGVPGGSPLHF
j_gene: TRBJ1-6
v_gene: TRBV4-1
d_gene: NA
abundance: once

CDR3nt: TGTGCCAGCAGCTTAGAGGCGGGAGCACTTTACGAGCAGTACTTC
CDR3aa: CASSLEAGALYEQYF
j_gene: TRBJ2-7
v_gene: TRBV7-6
d_gene: TRBD2
abundance: NA

CDR3nt: TGTGCCATCAGGTTTCCGGGCTCTGAAGCTTTCTTT
CDR3aa: CAIRFPGSEAFF
j_gene: TRBJ1-1
v_gene: TRBV10-3
d_gene: NA
abundance: NA

CDR3nt: TGTGCCAGCAGCTCCCGGACTAGCTACAATGAGCAGTTCTTC
CDR3aa: CASSSRTSYNEQFF
j_gene: TRBJ2-1
v_gene: TRBV7-9
d_gene: TRBD2
abundance: NA

CDR3nt: TGTGCCAGCAGTTTATGGCGGGAGGTAAACTATGGCTACACCTTC
CDR3aa: CASSLWREVNYGYTF
j_gene: TRBJ1-2
v_gene: TRBV28
d_gene: NA
abundance: few

CDR3nt: TGTGCCAGCGCGTTCCCAGGACAGGGGGATGTGGCCCAGCATTTT
CDR3aa: CASAFPGQGDVAQHF
j_gene: TRBJ1-5
v_gene: TRBV6-6
d_gene: TRBD1
abundance: NA

CDR3nt: TGTGCCAGCAGTTACTCGGTAGGGGGTCTAGGAGGCTACACCTTC
CDR3aa: CASSYSVGGLGGYTF
j_gene: TRBJ1-2
v_gene: TRBV6-5
d_gene: NA
abundance: few

CDR3nt: TGTGCCAGCAGTTACTCGTCTTCAGGACTCGCCTACGAGCAGTACTTC
CDR3aa: CASSYSSSGLAYEQYF
j_gene: TRBJ2-7
v_gene: TRBV6-5
d_gene: NA
abundance: NA

CDR3nt: TGTGCCAGCAGCTTAAGGTATACGGTGGCCAGGCAGTATTTT
CDR3aa: CASSLRYTVARQYF
j_gene: TRBJ2-3
v_gene: TRBV21-1
d_gene: NA
abundance: few

CDR3nt: TGTGCCACCAGCAGACGACAGGGGGGCGACGAGCAGTACTTC
CDR3aa: CATSRRQGGDEQYF
j_gene: TRBJ2-7
v_gene: TRBV15
d_gene: TRBD1
abundance: NA

CDR3nt: TGTGCCAGTATGCAGGGCGGTGAAGCTTTCTTT
CDR3aa: CASMQGGEAFF
j_gene: TRBJ1-1
v_gene: TRBV19
d_gene: NA
abundance: NA

CDR3nt: TGTGCCAGCAGTTACCTAGCGGGGAGCACAGATACGCAGTATTTT
CDR3aa: CASSYLAGSTDTQYF
j_gene: TRBJ2-3
v_gene: TRBV6-5
d_gene: TRBD2
abundance: NA

CDR3nt: TGTGCCAGCGGGCCTCTGAACACTGAAGCTTTCTTT
CDR3aa: CASGPLNTEAFF
j_gene: TRBJ1-1
v_gene: TRBV2
d_gene: NA
abundance: medium-sized

CDR3nt: TGTGCCAGCAGCCAATCTAGGACAGGGGTCAACGAGCAGTACTTC
CDR3aa: CASSQSRTGVNEQYF
j_gene: TRBJ2-7
v_gene: TRBV16
d_gene: TRBD1
abundance: medium-sized

CDR3nt: TGTGCCAGCAGTGAAGGTACAGCCGACTACAATGAGCAGTTCTTC
CDR3aa: CASSEGTADYNEQFF
j_gene: TRBJ2-1
v_gene: TRBV6-1
d_gene: NA
abundance: few

CDR3nt: TGTGCCAGCCGGCCCTGGGGGGAGGGCGTGCTTGGCTACACCTTC
CDR3aa: CASRPWGEGVLGYTF
j_gene: TRBJ1-2
v_gene: TRBV5-4
d_gene: NA
abundance: NA

CDR3nt: TGTGCCACCAGCAGAGAAGGACGGGACCAATACAATGAGCAGTTCTTC
CDR3aa: CATSREGRDQYNEQFF
j_gene: TRBJ2-1
v_gene: TRBV15
d_gene: NA
abundance: medium-sized

CDR3nt: TGTGCCAGCAGCCCCAACCGGATCTGGGATGGCTACACCTTC
CDR3aa: CASSPNRIWDGYTF
j_gene: TRBJ1-2
v_gene: TRBV5-4
d_gene: NA
abundance: NA

CDR3nt: TGTGCCAGCAGCCCCCGGGACTTTACCACAGATACGCAGTATTTT
CDR3aa: CASSPRDFTTDTQYF
j_gene: TRBJ2-3
v_gene: TRBV14
d_gene: NA
abundance: few

CDR3nt: TGTGCCACCAGCACCTCGGCGACCGCCACGGAGACCCAGTACTTC
CDR3aa: CATSTSATATETQYF
j_gene: TRBJ2-5
v_gene: TRBV15
d_gene: NA
abundance: NA

CDR3nt: TGTGCCAGCAGCTTGGTGGGGAAAGCCTACGAGCAGTACTTC
CDR3aa: CASSLVGKAYEQYF
j_gene: TRBJ2-7
v_gene: TRBV5-6
d_gene: NA
abundance: NA

CDR3nt: TGTGCCAGCAGCCCCGGATATGGGGGGCGCGATGGCTACACCTTC
CDR3aa: CASSPGYGGRDGYTF
j_gene: TRBJ1-2
v_gene: TRBV7-2
d_gene: NA
abundance: NA

CDR3nt: TGTGCCAGCAGCTCAGAAGGGGCACAGGGCATTTTCCACGAGCAGTCCTTC
CDR3aa: CASSSEGAQGIFHEQSF
j_gene: TRBJ2-7
v_gene: TRBV7-6
d_gene: NA
abundance: NA

CDR3nt: TGTGCCAGCAGCGTGGGACTAGCGTTCTCCTACGAGCAGTACTTC
CDR3aa: CASSVGLAFSYEQYF
j_gene: TRBJ2-7
v_gene: TRBV9
d_gene: TRBD2
abundance: NA

CDR3nt: TGTGCCAGCAGTTCTATTAGCGGGGAAAAGGCAGATACGCAGTATTTT
CDR3aa: CASSSISGEKADTQYF
j_gene: TRBJ2-3
v_gene: TRBV28
d_gene: TRBD2
abundance: few

CDR3nt: TGTGCCAGCAGCTTGACAGGGGGCCCAGATACGCAGTATTTT
CDR3aa: CASSLTGGPDTQYF
j_gene: TRBJ2-3
v_gene: TRBV5-5
d_gene: TRBD1
abundance: NA